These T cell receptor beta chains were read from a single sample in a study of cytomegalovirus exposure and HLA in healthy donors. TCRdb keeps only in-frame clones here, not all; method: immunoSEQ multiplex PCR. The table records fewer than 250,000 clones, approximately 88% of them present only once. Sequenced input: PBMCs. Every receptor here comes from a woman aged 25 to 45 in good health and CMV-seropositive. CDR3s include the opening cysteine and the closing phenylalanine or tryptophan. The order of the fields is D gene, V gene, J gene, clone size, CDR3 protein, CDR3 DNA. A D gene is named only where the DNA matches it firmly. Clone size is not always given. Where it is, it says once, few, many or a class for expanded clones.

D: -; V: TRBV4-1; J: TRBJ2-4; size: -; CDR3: CASSQEDRNIQYF; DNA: TGCGCCAGCAGCCAAGAGGACAGAAACATTCAGTACTTC
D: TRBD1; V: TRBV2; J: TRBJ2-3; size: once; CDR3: CASSEWDRVFDTQYF; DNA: TGTGCCAGCAGTGAATGGGACAGGGTTTTTGATACGCAGTATTTT
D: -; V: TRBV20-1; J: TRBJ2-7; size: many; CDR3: CSARDSIKQYF; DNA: TGCAGTGCTAGAGATTCGATAAAGCAGTACTTC
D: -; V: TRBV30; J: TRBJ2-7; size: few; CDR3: CAWSSPGMDEQYF; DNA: TGTGCCTGGAGTTCTCCAGGGATGGACGAGCAGTACTTC
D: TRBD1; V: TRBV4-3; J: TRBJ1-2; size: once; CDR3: CASSAQTGGDGYTF; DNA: TGCGCCAGCAGCGCCCAAACAGGGGGTGATGGCTACACCTTC
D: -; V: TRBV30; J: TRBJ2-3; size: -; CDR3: CAWSLTRRGTDTQYF; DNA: TGTGCCTGGAGTCTGACTAGACGGGGCACAGATACGCAGTATTTT
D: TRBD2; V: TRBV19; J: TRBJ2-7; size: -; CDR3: CASGGSVGSYEQYF; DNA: TGTGCCAGTGGCGGGAGCGTAGGATCCTACGAGCAGTACTTC
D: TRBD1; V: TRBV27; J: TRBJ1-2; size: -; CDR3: CASSLTTGGRGYTF; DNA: TGTGCCAGCAGTTTAACTACAGGGGGCCGGGGCTACACCTTC
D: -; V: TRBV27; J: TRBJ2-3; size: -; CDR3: CASSSLTSTDTQYF; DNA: TGTGCCAGCAGTAGTTTGACTAGCACAGATACGCAGTATTTT
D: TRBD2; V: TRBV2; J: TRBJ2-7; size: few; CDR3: CASSESSGIIYEQYF; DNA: TGTGCCAGCAGTGAATCTAGCGGGATCATCTACGAGCAGTACTTC
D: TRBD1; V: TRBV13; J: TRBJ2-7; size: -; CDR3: CASSTRDRGVREQYF; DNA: TGTGCCAGCAGCACTCGGGACAGGGGCGTTCGCGAGCAGTACTTC
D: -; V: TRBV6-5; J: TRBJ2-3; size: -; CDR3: CASSYSRGRQDTQYF; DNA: TGTGCCAGCAGTTACTCGAGGGGCCGGCAAGATACGCAGTATTTT
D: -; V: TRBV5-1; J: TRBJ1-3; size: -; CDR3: CASSFDGSSGNTIYF; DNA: TGCGCCAGCAGCTTTGACGGGAGCTCTGGAAACACCATATATTTT
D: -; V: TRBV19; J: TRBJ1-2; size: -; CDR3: CASSGGVAGQGYTF; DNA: TGTGCCAGTAGCGGTGGCGTGGCAGGACAGGGCTACACCTTC
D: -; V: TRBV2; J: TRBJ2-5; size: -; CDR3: CASSVEEQETQYF; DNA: TGTGCCAGCAGTGTAGAGGAGCAAGAGACCCAGTACTTC
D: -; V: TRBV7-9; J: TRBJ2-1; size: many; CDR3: CASSTEGDEQFF; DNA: TGTGCCAGCAGCACCGAGGGTGATGAGCAGTTCTTC
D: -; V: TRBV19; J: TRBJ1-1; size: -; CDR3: CASKIREDTEAFF; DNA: TGTGCCAGTAAGATCAGGGAAGACACTGAAGCTTTCTTT
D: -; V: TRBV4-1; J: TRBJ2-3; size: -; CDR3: CASSQDWAERDTQYF; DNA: TGCGCCAGCAGCCAAGATTGGGCAGAAAGAGATACGCAGTATTTT
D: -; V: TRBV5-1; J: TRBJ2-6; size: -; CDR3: CASSPGGPGHQYSGANVLTF; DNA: TGCGCCAGCAGCCCTGGAGGACCGGGGCACCAATATTCTGGGGCCAACGTCCTGACTTTC
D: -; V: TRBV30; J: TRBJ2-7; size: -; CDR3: CAWRRGPGPYEQYF; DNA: TGTGCCTGGAGAAGGGGCCCAGGGCCCTACGAGCAGTACTTC
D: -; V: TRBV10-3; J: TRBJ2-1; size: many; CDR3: CAINGGADNEQFF; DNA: TGTGCCATCAACGGCGGGGCTGACAATGAGCAGTTCTTC
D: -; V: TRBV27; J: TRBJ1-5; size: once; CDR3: CASSLTYYSGGNQPQHF; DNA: TGTGCCAGCAGTTTAACCTATTATTCCGGGGGCAATCAGCCCCAGCATTTT
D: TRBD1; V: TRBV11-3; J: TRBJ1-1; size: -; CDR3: CASSLGQGMNTEAFF; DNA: TGTGCCAGCAGCTTGGGACAGGGGATGAACACTGAAGCTTTCTTT